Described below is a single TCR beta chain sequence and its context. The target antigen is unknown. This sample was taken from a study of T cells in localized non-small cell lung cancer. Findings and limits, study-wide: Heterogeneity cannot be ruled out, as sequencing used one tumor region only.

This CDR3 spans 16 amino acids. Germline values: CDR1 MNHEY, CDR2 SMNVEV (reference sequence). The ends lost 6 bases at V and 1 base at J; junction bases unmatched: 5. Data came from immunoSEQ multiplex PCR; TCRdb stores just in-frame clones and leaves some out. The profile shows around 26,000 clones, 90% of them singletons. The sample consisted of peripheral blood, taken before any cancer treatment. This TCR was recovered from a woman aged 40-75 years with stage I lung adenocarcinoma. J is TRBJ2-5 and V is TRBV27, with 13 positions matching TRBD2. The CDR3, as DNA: TGTGCCAGCAGCTCAGGACTAGCGGGGGTCCAAGAGACCCAGTACTTC. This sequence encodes CASSSGLAGVQETQYF.